The rows below give T cell receptor beta chains drawn from one sample of a study of T cell changes during pregnancy in multiple sclerosis. Generated by immunoSEQ multiplex PCR, the TCRdb table keeps only in-frame clones and is missing some. The table has tens of thousands of clones, roughly 88% seen once; the top ten hold roughly 2.2%. Sample: peripheral blood, taken in the second trimester of pregnancy. These receptors came from a female donor in good health, enrolled as a control in a pregnancy study. Both conserved end residues are part of each CDR3. D genes are given only for firm matches.

CDR3 length: 12; D gene: .; V gene: TRBV7-9; J gene: TRBJ2-3; CDR3 DNA: TGTGCCAGCAGCTTAGTGGGCGATACGCAGTATTTT; CDR3 protein: CASSLVGDTQYF
CDR3 length: 14; D gene: .; V gene: TRBV2; J gene: TRBJ1-1; CDR3 DNA: TGTGCCAGCAGGGGCCTTCTAATGAACACTGAAGCTTTCTTT; CDR3 protein: CASRGLLMNTEAFF
CDR3 length: 15; D gene: .; V gene: TRBV7-9; J gene: TRBJ2-7; CDR3 DNA: TGTGCCAGCAGCTTCGTGAGAAGGGGTTCCTACGAGCAGTACTTC; CDR3 protein: CASSFVRRGSYEQYF
CDR3 length: 15; D gene: TRBD1; V gene: TRBV4-1; J gene: TRBJ2-7; CDR3 DNA: TGCGCCAGCAGCCATAAACAGGGGGGTTCCTACGAGCAGTACTTC; CDR3 protein: CASSHKQGGSYEQYF
CDR3 length: 15; D gene: .; V gene: TRBV28; J gene: TRBJ2-1; CDR3 DNA: TGTGCCAGCGGCCGACAGAGACTAGCCTACAATGAGCAGTTCTTC; CDR3 protein: CASGRQRLAYNEQFF
CDR3 length: 14; D gene: .; V gene: TRBV27; J gene: TRBJ1-1; CDR3 DNA: TGTGCCAGCAGTTTCGGGGGGTTCGGCACTGAAGCTTTCTTT; CDR3 protein: CASSFGGFGTEAFF
CDR3 length: 14; D gene: TRBD1; V gene: TRBV6-5; J gene: TRBJ1-2; CDR3 DNA: TGTGCCAGCAGTTACCCGGGACAGATCTATGGCTACACCTTC; CDR3 protein: CASSYPGQIYGYTF
CDR3 length: 15; D gene: TRBD1; V gene: TRBV27; J gene: TRBJ2-7; CDR3 DNA: TGTGCCAGCAGTGGACCAAGACAGGGGTACTACGAGCAGTACTTC; CDR3 protein: CASSGPRQGYYEQYF
CDR3 length: 18; D gene: TRBD2; V gene: TRBV27; J gene: TRBJ2-7; CDR3 DNA: TGTGCCAGTGCGAGGTTCGGACTAGCGGGAGCGGGAGCCTACGAGCAGTACTTC; CDR3 protein: CASARFGLAGAGAYEQYF
CDR3 length: 15; D gene: .; V gene: TRBV5-1; J gene: TRBJ1-5; CDR3 DNA: TGCGCCAGCAGCTTGGAGCCGGGTGGCAATCAGCCCCAGCATTTT; CDR3 protein: CASSLEPGGNQPQHF
CDR3 length: 12; D gene: .; V gene: TRBV7-2; J gene: TRBJ2-3; CDR3 DNA: TGTGCCAGCAGCTTCGATCGGGATACGCAGTATTTT; CDR3 protein: CASSFDRDTQYF
CDR3 length: 16; D gene: TRBD2; V gene: TRBV18; J gene: TRBJ2-2; CDR3 DNA: TGTGCCAGCTCCGCCACGGGACTACCAAACACCGGGGAGCTGTTTTTT; CDR3 protein: CASSATGLPNTGELFF
CDR3 length: 15; D gene: .; V gene: TRBV5-1; J gene: TRBJ2-7; CDR3 DNA: TGCGCCAGCAGCTTAGGATGGACAGTAACGGACGAGCAGTACTTC; CDR3 protein: CASSLGWTVTDEQYF
CDR3 length: 13; D gene: .; V gene: TRBV6-5; J gene: TRBJ1-2; CDR3 DNA: TGTGCCAGCAGTGTTCAGGGTGGGGTAGGCTACACCTTC; CDR3 protein: CASSVQGGVGYTF
CDR3 length: 13; D gene: .; V gene: TRBV19; J gene: TRBJ2-7; CDR3 DNA: TGTGCCAGTAGTACTCCCGGACAGTACGAGCAGTACTTC; CDR3 protein: CASSTPGQYEQYF
CDR3 length: 13; D gene: .; V gene: TRBV6-5; J gene: TRBJ1-4; CDR3 DNA: TGTGCCAGCAGTTCGGGGGGGGGAAAAAAACTGTTTTTT; CDR3 protein: CASSSGGGKKLFF
CDR3 length: 16; D gene: .; V gene: TRBV28; J gene: TRBJ1-3; CDR3 DNA: TGTGCCAGCAGTTTATGGCAGGGTTACTCTGGAAACACCATATATTTT; CDR3 protein: CASSLWQGYSGNTIYF
CDR3 length: 15; D gene: .; V gene: TRBV2; J gene: TRBJ2-6; CDR3 DNA: TGTGCCAGCAGTGAGCGGGTTTCTGGGGCCAACGTCCTGACTTTC; CDR3 protein: CASSERVSGANVLTF
CDR3 length: 16; D gene: TRBD1; V gene: TRBV7-2; J gene: TRBJ2-2; CDR3 DNA: TGTGCCAGCAGCTGGGACAGGGGAACGAACACCGGGGAGCTGTTTTTT; CDR3 protein: CASSWDRGTNTGELFF
CDR3 length: 14; D gene: .; V gene: TRBV28; J gene: TRBJ1-2; CDR3 DNA: TGTGCCAGCAGTTTGAGACTCCTACGCTATGGCTACACCTTC; CDR3 protein: CASSLRLLRYGYTF
CDR3 length: 11; D gene: .; V gene: TRBV2; J gene: TRBJ2-1; CDR3 DNA: TGTGCCAGCAGTGATCAGAATGAGCAGTTCTTC; CDR3 protein: CASSDQNEQFF
CDR3 length: 16; D gene: .; V gene: TRBV2; J gene: TRBJ2-3; CDR3 DNA: TGTGCCAGCGGGGGAGGAGGGTGGGTAGGCACAGATACGCAGTATTTT; CDR3 protein: CASGGGGWVGTDTQYF
CDR3 length: 16; D gene: TRBD2; V gene: TRBV6-1; J gene: TRBJ2-5; CDR3 DNA: TGTGCCAGCAGTGAAGCCATTGTAGCGGGGGGGGAGACCCAGTACTTC; CDR3 protein: CASSEAIVAGGETQYF
CDR3 length: 14; D gene: .; V gene: TRBV6-5; J gene: TRBJ2-5; CDR3 DNA: TGTGCCAGCAGCCGATCCCTCGCGTCGGAGACCCAGTACTTC; CDR3 protein: CASSRSLASETQYF
CDR3 length: 13; D gene: TRBD1; V gene: TRBV5-1; J gene: TRBJ2-4; CDR3 DNA: TGCGCCAGCAGCGTGGGACAGGTAAACATTCAGTACTTC; CDR3 protein: CASSVGQVNIQYF
CDR3 length: 11; D gene: TRBD1; V gene: TRBV2; J gene: TRBJ1-2; CDR3 DNA: TGTGCCAGCACAGGGGGCTATGGCTACACCTTC; CDR3 protein: CASTGGYGYTF
CDR3 length: 12; D gene: .; V gene: TRBV19; J gene: TRBJ2-5; CDR3 DNA: TGTGCCAGCTCGGGGGAGCCAGAGACCCAGTACTTC; CDR3 protein: CASSGEPETQYF
CDR3 length: 17; D gene: TRBD2; V gene: TRBV7-2; J gene: TRBJ2-5; CDR3 DNA: TGTGCCAGCAGTTCCGGGACTAGTAATATTCTAGAAGAGACCCAGTACTTC; CDR3 protein: CASSSGTSNILEETQYF
CDR3 length: 16; D gene: TRBD1; V gene: TRBV18; J gene: TRBJ2-2; CDR3 DNA: TGTGCCAGCTCATCACCTTCAGACAGGGTCGCCGGGGAGCTGTTTTTT; CDR3 protein: CASSSPSDRVAGELFF
CDR3 length: 13; D gene: TRBD2; V gene: TRBV14; J gene: TRBJ2-7; CDR3 DNA: TGTGCCAGCAGGGCTAGCGGAGTTTACGAGCAGTACTTC; CDR3 protein: CASRASGVYEQYF
CDR3 length: 14; D gene: .; V gene: TRBV6-5; J gene: TRBJ2-7; CDR3 DNA: TGTGCCAGCAGTTACCACCAGGCATCCTACGAGCAGTACTTC; CDR3 protein: CASSYHQASYEQYF